This T cell receptor (beta chain) was identified in a study of somatic mutations in cytotoxic T cells in rheumatoid arthritis. Across the whole study: Certain T-cell populations stained with V beta antibodies were FACS-sorted to nearly 100% purity, and V beta1+ cells were TCRB-sequenced. Points from the study as a whole: The identity of the antigens targeted by the expanded CD8+ clones remained unknown.

The V end lost 4 bases, the J end lost 3 bases, and 10 bases lay between the germline ends. The CDR3 has 14 residues. Germline loops: CDR1 SGHDT, CDR2 YYEEEE. TCRdb's table, derived via immunoSEQ multiplex PCR, lists solely in-frame clones and lacks some. The sample yields about 25,000 clones, roughly 70% seen once. A note on this clone: Its antigen is still unknown.

This sequence joins TRBV5-6 and TRBJ1-4, with D tentatively TRBD1 (6 bases). Sequences were obtained from CD8+ T cells sorted from blood. The clonotype originates from a young woman in good health. CDR3 DNA: TGTGCCAGCAGCCCCAGGACAGCTAATGAAAAACTGTTTTTT. Its protein product is CASSPRTANEKLFF.